This TCR beta chain was identified in a study of cytomegalovirus exposure and HLA in healthy donors. This PCR relied on a set of 60 Vbeta primers and 13 Jbeta primers. Data came from immunoSEQ multiplex PCR; TCRdb stores just in-frame clones and leaves some out. The sample gives some 110,000 clones, around 79% of which show up once; around 3.4% is in the top ten. In regard to this clone: Its specificity is unknown.

General study findings and limits: Presence/absence analyses assumed roughly uniform sequencing depth across donors, which may not hold.

The CDR3 consists of 18 residues. Sequencing used PBMCs. This receptor was identified in a man aged 55-75 years in good health and CMV-seronegative. The rearrangement joins TRBV21-1 to TRBJ1-5; the table's D call, TRBD1, was not checked against the DNA. TRBV21-1 is designated a pseudogene. CDR3 region: CASSKARRTPNSNQPQHF. CDR3 in DNA: TGTGCCAGCAGCAAAGCTCGGCGGACACCGAATAGCAATCAGCCCCAGCATTTT.